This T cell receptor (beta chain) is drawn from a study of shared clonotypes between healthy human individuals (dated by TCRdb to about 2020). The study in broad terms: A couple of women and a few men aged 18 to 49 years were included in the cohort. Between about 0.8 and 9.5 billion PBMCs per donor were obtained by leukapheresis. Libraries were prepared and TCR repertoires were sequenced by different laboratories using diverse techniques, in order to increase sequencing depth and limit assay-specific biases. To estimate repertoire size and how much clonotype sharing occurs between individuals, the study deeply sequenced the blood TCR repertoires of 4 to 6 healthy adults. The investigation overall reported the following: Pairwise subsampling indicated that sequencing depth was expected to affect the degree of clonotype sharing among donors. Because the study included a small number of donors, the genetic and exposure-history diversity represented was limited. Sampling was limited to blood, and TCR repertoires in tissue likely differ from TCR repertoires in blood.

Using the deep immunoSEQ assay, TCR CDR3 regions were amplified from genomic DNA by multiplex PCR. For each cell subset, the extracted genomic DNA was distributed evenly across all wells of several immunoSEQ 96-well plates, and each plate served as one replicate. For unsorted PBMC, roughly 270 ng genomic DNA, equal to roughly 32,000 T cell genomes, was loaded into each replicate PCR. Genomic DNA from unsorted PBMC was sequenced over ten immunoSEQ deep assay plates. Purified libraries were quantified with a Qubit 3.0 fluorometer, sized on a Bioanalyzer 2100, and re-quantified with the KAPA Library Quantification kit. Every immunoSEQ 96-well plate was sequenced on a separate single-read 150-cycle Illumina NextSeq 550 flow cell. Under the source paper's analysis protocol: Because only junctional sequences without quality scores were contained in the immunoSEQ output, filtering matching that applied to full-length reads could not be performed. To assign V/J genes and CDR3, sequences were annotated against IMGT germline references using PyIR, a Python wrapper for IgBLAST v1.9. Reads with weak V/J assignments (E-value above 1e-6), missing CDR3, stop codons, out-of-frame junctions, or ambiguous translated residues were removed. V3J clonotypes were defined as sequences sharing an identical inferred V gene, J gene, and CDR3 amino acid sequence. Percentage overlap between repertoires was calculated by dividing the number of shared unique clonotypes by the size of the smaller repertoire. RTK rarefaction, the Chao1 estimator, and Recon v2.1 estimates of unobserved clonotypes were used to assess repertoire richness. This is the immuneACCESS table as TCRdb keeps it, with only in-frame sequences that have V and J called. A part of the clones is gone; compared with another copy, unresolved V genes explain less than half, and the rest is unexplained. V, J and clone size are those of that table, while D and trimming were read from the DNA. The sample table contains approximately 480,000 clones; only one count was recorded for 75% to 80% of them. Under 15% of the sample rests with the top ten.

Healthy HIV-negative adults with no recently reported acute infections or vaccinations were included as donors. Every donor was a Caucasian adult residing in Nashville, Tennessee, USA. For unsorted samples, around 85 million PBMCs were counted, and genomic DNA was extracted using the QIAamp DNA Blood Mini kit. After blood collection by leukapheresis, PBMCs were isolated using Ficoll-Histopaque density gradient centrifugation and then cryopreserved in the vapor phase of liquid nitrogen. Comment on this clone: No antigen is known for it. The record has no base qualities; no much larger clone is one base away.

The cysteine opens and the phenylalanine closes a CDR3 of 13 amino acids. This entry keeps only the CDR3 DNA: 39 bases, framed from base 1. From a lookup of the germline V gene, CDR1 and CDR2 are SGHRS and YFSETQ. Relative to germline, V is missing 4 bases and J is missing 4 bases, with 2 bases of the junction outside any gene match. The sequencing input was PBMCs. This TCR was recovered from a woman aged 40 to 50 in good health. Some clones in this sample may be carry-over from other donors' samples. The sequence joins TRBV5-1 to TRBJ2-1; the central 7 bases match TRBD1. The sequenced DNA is TGCGCCAGCAGCGCGACAGGGTACAATGAGCAGTTCTTC. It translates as CASSATGYNEQFF.